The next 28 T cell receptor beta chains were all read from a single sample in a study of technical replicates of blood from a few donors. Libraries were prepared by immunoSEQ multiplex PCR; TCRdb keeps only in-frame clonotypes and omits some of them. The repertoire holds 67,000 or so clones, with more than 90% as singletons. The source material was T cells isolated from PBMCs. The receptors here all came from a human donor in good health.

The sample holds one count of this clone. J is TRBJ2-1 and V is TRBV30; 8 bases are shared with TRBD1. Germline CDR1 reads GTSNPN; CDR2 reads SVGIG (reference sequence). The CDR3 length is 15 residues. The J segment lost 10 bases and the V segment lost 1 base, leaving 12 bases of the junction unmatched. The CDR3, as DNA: TGTGCCTGGAGTGCGCGCAGGGGGCTACGGGGAGAGCAGTTCTTC. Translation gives CAWSARRGLRGEQFF.

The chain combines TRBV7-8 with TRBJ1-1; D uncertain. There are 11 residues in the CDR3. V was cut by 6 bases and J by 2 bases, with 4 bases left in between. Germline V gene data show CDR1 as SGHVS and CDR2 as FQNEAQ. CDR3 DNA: TGTGCCAGCAGTGTAAACACTGAAGCTTTCTTT. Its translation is CASSVNTEAFF.

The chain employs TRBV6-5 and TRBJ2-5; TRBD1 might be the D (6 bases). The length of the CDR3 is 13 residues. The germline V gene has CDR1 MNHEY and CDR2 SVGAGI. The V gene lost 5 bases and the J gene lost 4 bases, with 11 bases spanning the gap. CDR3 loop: CASSPQGLETQYF. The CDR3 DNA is TGTGCCAGCAGTCCCCAGGGGTTAGAGACCCAGTACTTC.

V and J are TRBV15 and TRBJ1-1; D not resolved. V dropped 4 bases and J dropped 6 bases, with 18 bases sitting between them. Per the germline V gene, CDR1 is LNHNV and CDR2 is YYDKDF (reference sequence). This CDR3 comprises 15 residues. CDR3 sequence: CATSNLTARSAEAFF. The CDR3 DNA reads TGTGCCACCAGCAACCTGACGGCCCGGAGCGCTGAAGCTTTCTTT. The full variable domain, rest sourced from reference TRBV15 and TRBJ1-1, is DAMVIQNPRYQVTQFGKPVTLSCSQTLNHNVMYWYQQKSSQAPKLLFHYYDKDFNNEADTPDNFQSRRPNTSFCFLDIRSPGLGDTAMYLCATSNLTARSAEAFFGQGTRLTVV.

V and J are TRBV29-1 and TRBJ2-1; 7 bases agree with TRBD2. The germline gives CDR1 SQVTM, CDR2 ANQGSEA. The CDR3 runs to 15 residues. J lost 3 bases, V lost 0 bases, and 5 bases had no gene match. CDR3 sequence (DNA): TGCAGCGTTGAAGAAGCGGGGAGGTACTACAATGAGCAGTTCTTC. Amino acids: CSVEEAGRYYNEQFF.

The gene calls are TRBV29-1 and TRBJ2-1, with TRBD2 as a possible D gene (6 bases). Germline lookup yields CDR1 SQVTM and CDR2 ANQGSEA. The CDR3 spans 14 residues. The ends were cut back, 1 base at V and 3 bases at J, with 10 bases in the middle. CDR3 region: CSVEAGEFYNEQFF. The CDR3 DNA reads TGCAGCGTTGAAGCGGGGGAGTTCTACAATGAGCAGTTCTTC.

The CDR3 loop is CASSPNNRQAGYNEKLFF. The CDR3 DNA reads TGTGCCAGCAGCCCTAATAATCGACAGGCCGGATATAATGAAAAACTGTTTTTT. The chain uses TRBV7-6 and TRBJ1-4, with D possibly TRBD1 on 6 matching bases. The CDR3 sequence is 18 residues long. Deletions cut 5 bases from V and 4 bases from J, with 23 bases between. Per germline, CDR1 SGHVS and CDR2 FNYEAQ.

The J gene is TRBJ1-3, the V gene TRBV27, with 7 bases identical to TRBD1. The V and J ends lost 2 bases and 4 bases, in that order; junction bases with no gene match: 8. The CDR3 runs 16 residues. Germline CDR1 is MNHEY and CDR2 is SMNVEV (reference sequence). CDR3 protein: CASSLLGDREGNTIYF. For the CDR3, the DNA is TGTGCCAGCAGTTTACTCGGAGACAGGGAAGGAAACACCATATATTTT.

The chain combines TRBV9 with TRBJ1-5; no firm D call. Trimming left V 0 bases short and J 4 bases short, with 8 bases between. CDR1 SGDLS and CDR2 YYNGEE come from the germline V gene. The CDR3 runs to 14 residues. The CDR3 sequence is CASSVGAQNQPQHF. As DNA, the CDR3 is TGTGCCAGCAGCGTAGGGGCACAAAATCAGCCCCAGCATTTT.

CDR3 in DNA: TGCGCCAGCAGCTCGCCGGGACAGGGACGTACTGAAGCTTTCTTT. This translates into CASSSPGQGRTEAFF. The chain recombines TRBV5-1 with TRBJ1-1; 9 nucleotides line up with TRBD1. V lost 3 bases to trimming and J lost 5 bases; unmatched junction nucleotides: 8. The CDR3 sequence is 15 residues long. Germline CDR1 SGHRS, CDR2 YFSETQ.

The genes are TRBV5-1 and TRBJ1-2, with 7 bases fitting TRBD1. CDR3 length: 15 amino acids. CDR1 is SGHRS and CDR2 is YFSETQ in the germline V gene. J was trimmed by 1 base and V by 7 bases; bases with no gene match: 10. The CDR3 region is CASSRGQGFNYGYTF. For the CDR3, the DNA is TGCGCCAGCTCAAGGGGGCAGGGGTTTAACTATGGCTACACCTTC.

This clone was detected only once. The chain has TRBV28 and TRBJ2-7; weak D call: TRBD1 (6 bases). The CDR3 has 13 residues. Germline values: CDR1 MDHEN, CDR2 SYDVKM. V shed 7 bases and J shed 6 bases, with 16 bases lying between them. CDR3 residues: CASIDNTGTEQYF. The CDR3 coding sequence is TGTGCCAGCATCGACAACACAGGGACCGAGCAGTACTTC.

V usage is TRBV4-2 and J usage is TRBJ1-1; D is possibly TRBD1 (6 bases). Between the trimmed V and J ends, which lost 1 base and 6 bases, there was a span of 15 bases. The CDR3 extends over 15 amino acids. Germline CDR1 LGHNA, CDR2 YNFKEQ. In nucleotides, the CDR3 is TGTGCCAGCAGCCAAGTGGCACAGGGAGGGCCTGAAGCTTTCTTT. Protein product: CASSQVAQGGPEAFF.

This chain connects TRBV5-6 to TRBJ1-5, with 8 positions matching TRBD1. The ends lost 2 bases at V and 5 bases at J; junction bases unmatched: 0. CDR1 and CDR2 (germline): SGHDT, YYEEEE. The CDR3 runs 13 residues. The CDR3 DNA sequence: TGTGCCAGCAGCTTACAGGGGGATCAGCCCCAGCATTTT. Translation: CASSLQGDQPQHF.

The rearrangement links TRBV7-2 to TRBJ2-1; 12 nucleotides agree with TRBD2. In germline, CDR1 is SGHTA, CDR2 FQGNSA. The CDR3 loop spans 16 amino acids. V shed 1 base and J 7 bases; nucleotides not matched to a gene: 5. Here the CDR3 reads CASSLVLAGGLNEQFF. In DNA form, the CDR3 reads TGTGCCAGCAGCTTAGTTCTAGCGGGAGGGCTAAATGAGCAGTTCTTC.

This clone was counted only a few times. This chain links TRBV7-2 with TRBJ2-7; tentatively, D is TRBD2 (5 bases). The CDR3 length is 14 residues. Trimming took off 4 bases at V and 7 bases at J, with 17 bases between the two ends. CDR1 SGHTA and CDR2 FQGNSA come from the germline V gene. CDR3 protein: CASSSLGPSGEQYF. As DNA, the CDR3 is TGTGCCAGCAGCTCACTAGGACCTTCGGGAGAGCAGTACTTC.

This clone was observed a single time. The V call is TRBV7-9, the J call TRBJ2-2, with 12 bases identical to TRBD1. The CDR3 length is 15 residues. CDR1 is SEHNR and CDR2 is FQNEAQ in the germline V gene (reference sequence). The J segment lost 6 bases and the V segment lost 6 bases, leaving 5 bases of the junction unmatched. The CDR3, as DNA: TGTGCCAGCAGGACCGGGACAGGGGGCCCCGGGGAGCTGTTTTTT. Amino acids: CASRTGTGGPGELFF.

The DNA for the CDR3 is TGCAGTGCTAGGTTAGCGCACGAGCAGTACTTC. This gives the protein CSARLAHEQYF. The chain has TRBV20-1 and TRBJ2-7; maybe TRBD2 (5 bases). The ends were cut back, 3 bases at V and 5 bases at J, with 8 bases in the middle. Germline assignment: CDR1 DFQATT and CDR2 SNEGSKA (reference sequence). This CDR3 has 11 amino acids.

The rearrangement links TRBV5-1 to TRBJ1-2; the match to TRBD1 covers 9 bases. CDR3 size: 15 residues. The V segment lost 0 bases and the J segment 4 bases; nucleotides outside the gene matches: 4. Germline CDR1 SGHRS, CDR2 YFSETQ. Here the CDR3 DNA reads TGCGCCAGCAGCTTGGTAGGACAGGGGAGCTATGGCTACACCTTC. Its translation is CASSLVGQGSYGYTF.

The CDR3 sequence: CASSPRGLAGKGEQYF. CDR3 bases: TGTGCCAGCAGCCCCCGGGGGCTAGCGGGAAAAGGTGAGCAGTACTTC. V is TRBV7-9 and J is TRBJ2-7, with TRBD2 matching over 9 bases. CDR3 length: 16 residues. Germline loops: CDR1 SEHNR, CDR2 FQNEAQ (reference sequence). V trimming: 5 bases; J trimming: 7 bases; junction bases outside the gene matches: 15.

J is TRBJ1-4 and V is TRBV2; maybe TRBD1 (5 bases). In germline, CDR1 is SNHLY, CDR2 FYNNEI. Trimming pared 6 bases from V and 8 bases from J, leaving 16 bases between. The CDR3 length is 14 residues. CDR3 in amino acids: CASRAGFSGEKLFF. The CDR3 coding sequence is TGTGCCAGCAGGGCAGGATTTTCAGGGGAAAAACTGTTTTTT.

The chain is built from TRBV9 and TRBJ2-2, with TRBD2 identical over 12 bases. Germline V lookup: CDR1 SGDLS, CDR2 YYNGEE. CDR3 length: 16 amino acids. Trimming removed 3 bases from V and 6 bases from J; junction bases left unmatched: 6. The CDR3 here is CASSASTSGSPGELFF. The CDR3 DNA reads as TGTGCCAGCAGCGCATCGACTAGCGGGAGTCCCGGGGAGCTGTTTTTT.

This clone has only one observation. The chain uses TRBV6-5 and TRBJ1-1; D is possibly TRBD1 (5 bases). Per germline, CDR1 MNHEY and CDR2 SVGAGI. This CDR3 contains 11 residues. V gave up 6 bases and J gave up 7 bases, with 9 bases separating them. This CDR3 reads CASSSGGEAFF. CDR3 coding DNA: TGTGCCAGCAGCTCGGGGGGTGAAGCTTTCTTT.

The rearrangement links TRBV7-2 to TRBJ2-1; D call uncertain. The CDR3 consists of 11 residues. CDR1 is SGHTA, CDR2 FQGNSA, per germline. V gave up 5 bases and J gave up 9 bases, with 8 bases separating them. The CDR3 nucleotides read TGTGCCAGCAGCAACCAGCGTGAGCAGTTCTTC. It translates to CASSNQREQFF.

CDR3 sequence reads: CSVELTGTGGHEQYF. The CDR3 DNA reads TGCAGCGTTGAGTTAACCGGGACAGGGGGCCACGAGCAGTACTTC. The V call is TRBV29-1, the J call TRBJ2-7; the match to TRBD1 covers 12 bases. CDR3 length equals 15 residues. Germline V CDR1 and CDR2: SQVTM, ANQGSEA. V lost 3 bases to trimming and J lost 5 bases; unmatched junction nucleotides: 8.

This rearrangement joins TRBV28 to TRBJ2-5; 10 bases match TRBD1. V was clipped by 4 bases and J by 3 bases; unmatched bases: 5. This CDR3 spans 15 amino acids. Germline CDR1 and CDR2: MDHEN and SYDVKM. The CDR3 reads CASSSRGTGEETQYF. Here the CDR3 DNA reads TGTGCCAGCAGTTCCCGAGGGACAGGGGAAGAGACCCAGTACTTC.

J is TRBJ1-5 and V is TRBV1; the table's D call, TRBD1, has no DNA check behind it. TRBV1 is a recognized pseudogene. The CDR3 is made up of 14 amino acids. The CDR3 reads CTEGQMLSNQPQHF. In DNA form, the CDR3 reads TGCACCGAAGGACAGATGCTTAGCAATCAGCCCCAGCATTTT.

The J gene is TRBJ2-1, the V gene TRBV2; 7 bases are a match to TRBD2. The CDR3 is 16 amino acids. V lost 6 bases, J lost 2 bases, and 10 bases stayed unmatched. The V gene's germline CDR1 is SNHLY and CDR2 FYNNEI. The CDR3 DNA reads TGTGCCAGCAGGGACTCTCTAGCGGACACCTACAATGAGCAGTTCTTC. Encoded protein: CASRDSLADTYNEQFF.